This TCR beta chain originates from a study of shared clonotypes between healthy human individuals. Findings of the study overall: Generation probability values for non-shared clonotypes were lower than those for clonotypes shared by all four donors. When naive CD4 clonotypes were compared across a few donors, 4% to 6.5% were shared.

The CDR3 has 17 amino acids. The trim removed 5 bases at V and 2 bases at J, leaving 10 bases unmatched. Germline V gene data show CDR1 as MDHEN and CDR2 as SYDVKM. This clone was picked up one time. What it binds is not known. Per the original data handling: Junction-only immunoSEQ data arrived without quality scores, meaning filtering differed. The table came from immunoSEQ multiplex PCR; TCRdb's copy has only in-frame clones and leaves some out. That table gives V, J and clone size, and the DNA gave D and trimming. The sample has hundreds of thousands of clones; about 78% are singletons. The material sequenced was memory CD4+ T cells sorted from blood. The subset was: CD45RA-negative fraction. The chain recombines TRBV28 with TRBJ2-1, with TRBD1 matching 9 bases. The TCR sequence derives from a woman in her 30s in good health. The chain's CDR3 is CASSQPRNRGPYNEQFF. As DNA, the CDR3 is TGTGCCAGCAGTCAGCCTCGTAACAGGGGGCCCTACAATGAGCAGTTCTTC. The full variable domain, completed using reference TRBV28 and TRBJ2-1, is DVKVTQSSRYLVKRTGEKVFLECVQDMDHENMFWYRQDPGLGLRLIYFSYDVKMKEKGDIPEGYSVSREKKERFSLILESASTNQTSMYLCASSQPRNRGPYNEQFFGPGTRLTVL.